The 31 T cell receptor beta chains given below trace back to one sample, sequenced in a study of T cell changes during pregnancy in multiple sclerosis. This table comes from immunoSEQ multiplex PCR, and its TCRdb copy is limited to in-frame clones, with some not included. The table lists some 51,000 clones, around 94% of them singletons, with roughly 0.5% in the top ten. The source was CD4+ T cells from peripheral blood mononuclear cells, collected in the first trimester of pregnancy. The receptors were sampled from a female donor with multiple sclerosis, enrolled in a pregnancy study.

V and J are TRBV5-1 and TRBJ1-2; D is possibly TRBD1 (6 bases). With 0 bases removed from V and 5 bases from J, the gap between germline ends came to 14 bases. CDR1 is SGHRS and CDR2 is YFSETQ in the germline V gene. The CDR3 runs to 15 residues. The CDR3, as DNA: TGCGCCAGCAGCTTGGGGACGGGGGGCTCTTATGGCTACACCTTC. Residues: CASSLGTGGSYGYTF.

CDR3 region: CASSPPALGWNEQFF. DNA for the CDR3: TGTGCCAGCTCACCACCAGCGCTAGGTTGGAATGAGCAGTTCTTC. This chain joins TRBV18 and TRBJ2-1, with D hard to call. Per germline, CDR1 KGHSH and CDR2 LQKENI. The CDR3 spans 15 residues. V lost 0 bases, J lost 7 bases, and 13 bases lay in between.

V is TRBV9 and J is TRBJ2-2, with 8 bases that match TRBD1. CDR1 and CDR2 (germline): SGDLS, YYNGEE. With 2 bases clipped from V and 5 bases from J, the junction kept 8 bases outside the gene matches. This CDR3 is built from 16 residues. CDR3 protein: CASSVRDRSKTGELFF. CDR3 bases: TGTGCCAGCAGCGTCCGGGACAGGAGTAAAACCGGGGAGCTGTTTTTT.

The chain couples TRBV7-6 to TRBJ1-4; no clear D. V lost 2 bases and J lost 1, with 8 bases in between. This CDR3 is built from 15 residues. Germline V gene lookup returns CDR1 SGHVS and CDR2 FNYEAQ. The CDR3 loop is CASSLSQRTNEKLFF. DNA of the CDR3: TGTGCCAGCAGCTTATCGCAGCGAACTAATGAAAAACTGTTTTTT.

V usage is TRBV5-5 and J usage is TRBJ2-5; 8 nucleotides align to TRBD2. This CDR3 spans 15 amino acids. Germline CDR1 reads SGHKS; CDR2 reads YYEKEE (reference sequence). With 4 bases clipped from V and 5 bases from J, the junction kept 10 bases outside the gene matches. This CDR3 reads CASSPQGPGGETQYF. CDR3 DNA: TGTGCCAGCAGCCCCCAGGGTCCGGGAGGGGAGACCCAGTACTTC.

The genes are TRBV10-3 and TRBJ2-3, with TRBD2 identical over 11 bases. CDR1 ENHRY and CDR2 SYGVKD come from the germline V gene. The CDR3 spans 18 residues. V gave up 3 bases and J gave up 2 bases; unmatched junction bases: 10. The chain's CDR3 is CAISDSGTSGLVTDTQYF. The DNA for the CDR3 is TGTGCCATCAGTGATTCGGGGACTAGCGGCCTGGTCACAGATACGCAGTATTTT.

The chain uses TRBV10-3 and TRBJ1-1; 7 bases agree with TRBD1. V lost 10 bases and J lost 1; bases outside the gene matches: 18. CDR1 is ENHRY, CDR2 SYGVKD, per germline. CDR3 size: 17 residues. CDR3 sequence (DNA): TGTGCCAGTACTCTAACAGGGGTCCACACCGAGAACACTGAAGCTTTCTTT. Residues: CASTLTGVHTENTEAFF.

Here the CDR3 reads CASSFSGDLTDTQYF. The CDR3 DNA sequence: TGCGCCAGCAGCTTCAGCGGGGACCTCACAGATACGCAGTATTTT. The rearrangement links TRBV5-1 to TRBJ2-3, with 7 positions matching TRBD2. The J segment lost 2 bases and the V segment lost 2 bases, leaving 5 bases of the junction unmatched. Germline lookup yields CDR1 SGHRS and CDR2 YFSETQ. This CDR3 has 15 residues.

The rearrangement uses TRBV30 and TRBJ1-1; 7 nucleotides align to TRBD1. The CDR3 runs 15 residues. The germline V gene encodes CDR1 GTSNPN and CDR2 SVGIG (reference sequence). V lost 0 bases to trimming and J lost 8 bases; unmatched junction nucleotides: 12. Here the CDR3 DNA reads TGTGCCTGGAGTGTAAAGGGGATCGGACAGGCCGAAGCTTTCTTT. It translates to CAWSVKGIGQAEAFF. Using reference TRBV30 and TRBJ1-1 for the parts outside the CDR3, the full variable domain is SQTIHQWPATLVQPVGSPLSLECTVEGTSNPNLYWYRQAAGRGLQLLFYSVGIGQISSEVPQNLSASRPQDRQFILSSKKLLLSDSGFYLCAWSVKGIGQAEAFFGQGTRLTVV.

The rearrangement links TRBV28 to TRBJ2-2; D gene uncertain. Between the trimmed V and J ends, which lost 6 bases and 5 bases, there was a span of 7 bases. CDR3 length equals 12 residues. Germline values: CDR1 MDHEN, CDR2 SYDVKM. The CDR3 here is CASSELTGELFF. CDR3 nucleotides: TGTGCCAGCAGCGAACTTACCGGGGAGCTGTTTTTT.

The chain links TRBV19 to TRBJ1-4; 7 bases agree with TRBD1. The CDR3 covers 14 residues. Germline assignment: CDR1 LNHDA and CDR2 SQIVND (reference sequence). The V gene end was trimmed by 7 bases and the J gene end by 7 bases; junction bases not matched to a gene: 9. The CDR3 region has the DNA TGTGCCAGTATGTGGACAGGAGGAAGTGAAAAACTGTTTTTT. It encodes CASMWTGGSEKLFF.

The chain uses TRBV4-1 and TRBJ1-3; D is ambiguous. Trimming cost V 1 base and J 7 bases, with 5 bases left between them. CDR1 and CDR2 from the germline V gene are MGHRA and YSYEKL. The CDR3 has 12 amino acids. The CDR3 DNA sequence: TGCGCCAGCAGCCAAGCCGGGAACACCATATATTTT. Protein: CASSQAGNTIYF.

This clone was recorded once. CDR3 residues: CATSRGGQSDGYTF. CDR3 nucleotides: TGTGCCACCAGCAGAGGGGGACAGTCGGATGGCTACACCTTC. V usage is TRBV15 and J usage is TRBJ1-2; 7 positions agree with TRBD1. The CDR3 has 14 residues. Losses at the gene ends were 1 base for V and 6 bases for J; bases not matched to a gene: 5. Per germline, CDR1 LNHNV and CDR2 YYDKDF (reference sequence).

This sequence joins TRBV4-1 and TRBJ1-5; 12 nucleotides align to TRBD1. Germline values: CDR1 MGHRA, CDR2 YSYEKL. The CDR3 is 20 residues long. The V segment lost 0 bases and the J segment 0 bases; nucleotides outside the gene matches: 9. CDR3 DNA sequence: TGCGCCAGCAGCCAAGACCCCGGGACAGGGGGCGATTATAGCAATCAGCCCCAGCATTTT. Its protein product is CASSQDPGTGGDYSNQPQHF.

The rearrangement links TRBV2 to TRBJ1-5; 12 positions match TRBD1. This CDR3 contains 15 residues. Trimming removed 6 bases from V and 6 bases from J; junction bases left unmatched: 6. The V gene's germline CDR1 is SNHLY and CDR2 FYNNEI. CDR3 sequence: CASRLGQGAGQPQHF. The CDR3 DNA sequence: TGTGCCAGCAGGTTGGGACAGGGGGCAGGTCAGCCCCAGCATTTT. Drawing the rest from reference TRBV2 and TRBJ1-5, the complete variable domain is EPEVTQTPSHQVTQMGQEVILRCVPISNHLYFYWYRQILGQKVEFLVSFYNNEISEKSEIFDDQFSVERPDGSNFTLKIRSTKLEDSAMYFCASRLGQGAGQPQHFGDGTRLSIL.

Here the CDR3 DNA reads TGTGCCAGCAGACAGGGAAACGGAAACACCATATATTTT. Amino acids: CASRQGNGNTIYF. J is TRBJ1-3 and V is TRBV19; 7 nucleotides match TRBD1. The V gene end was trimmed by 9 bases and the J gene end by 4 bases; junction bases not matched to a gene: 6. The germline V gene has CDR1 LNHDA and CDR2 SQIVND (reference sequence). This CDR3 contains 13 residues.

The V call is TRBV7-3, the J call TRBJ2-1; 9 bases fit TRBD1. Germline V gene lookup returns CDR1 SGHTA and CDR2 FQGTGA. CDR3 length equals 16 residues. The V and J ends lost 3 bases and 7 bases, in that order; junction bases with no gene match: 10. The CDR3, as DNA: TGTGCCAGCAGCTTCGCCGGGACAGGGAGTAAGAATGAGCAGTTCTTC. Translation: CASSFAGTGSKNEQFF.

The chain is built from TRBV2 and TRBJ2-3; 12 positions agree with TRBD2. With V trimmed by 8 bases and J by 3 bases, 6 bases remained unmatched. This CDR3 has 15 residues. From germline, CDR1 is SNHLY and CDR2 FYNNEI. CDR3 amino acids: CASGKTSGGTDTQYF. CDR3 coding DNA: TGTGCCAGCGGGAAGACTAGCGGGGGTACAGATACGCAGTATTTT.

The V call is TRBV11-2, the J call TRBJ2-3, with TRBD2 matching 8 bases. CDR1 and CDR2 (germline): SGHAT, FQNNGV. This CDR3 region has 15 residues. J lost 0 bases, V lost 6 bases, and 5 bases had no gene match. In DNA form, the CDR3 reads TGTGCCAGCAGGCCTAGCGGGCTTAGCACAGATACGCAGTATTTT. This encodes CASRPSGLSTDTQYF.

The chain has TRBV4-1 and TRBJ2-2; 8 bases agree with TRBD1. This CDR3 is built from 17 residues. The ends lost 2 bases at V and 5 bases at J; junction bases unmatched: 10. Germline V CDR1 and CDR2: MGHRA, YSYEKL. The CDR3 is CASSQISTGGRTGELFF. DNA of the CDR3: TGCGCCAGCAGCCAAATAAGTACAGGGGGTCGGACCGGGGAGCTGTTTTTT.

This clone is a singleton in its sample. The genes are TRBV6-1 and TRBJ2-5, with 7 bases fitting TRBD1. The CDR3 spans 14 residues. Germline V gene lookup returns CDR1 MNHNS and CDR2 SASEGT. V shed 6 bases and J 5 bases; nucleotides not matched to a gene: 9. The CDR3 bases are TGTGCCAGCAGCCGAACAGGGGTGGGGGAGACCCAGTACTTC. Its protein is CASSRTGVGETQYF.

V usage is TRBV6-6 and J usage is TRBJ2-7, with TRBD1 as a possible D gene (6 bases). The germline gives CDR1 MNHNY, CDR2 SVGAGI (reference sequence). The CDR3 is 15 amino acids. The ends were cut back, 7 bases at V and 0 bases at J, with 16 bases in the middle. The CDR3 reads CASIARDTSSYEQYF. The CDR3 bases are TGTGCCAGCATCGCGAGGGACACGAGCTCCTACGAGCAGTACTTC.

The chain combines TRBV16 with TRBJ1-2, with D unresolved. Germline V gene data show CDR1 as KGHSY and CDR2 as FQNENV. The CDR3 length is 14 residues. The V end lost 4 bases, the J end lost 0 bases, and 9 bases lay between the germline ends. The CDR3 sequence is CASSPAISNYGYTF. In DNA, the CDR3 is TGTGCCAGCAGCCCCGCTATTTCTAACTATGGCTACACCTTC.

CDR3 in amino acids: CASSSGAGETQYF. The CDR3 DNA follows: TGCGCCAGCAGCTCAGGGGCGGGAGAGACCCAGTACTTC. V is TRBV5-1 and J is TRBJ2-5; D may be TRBD1 (6 bases). The V end lost 3 bases, the J end lost 4 bases, and 10 bases lay between the germline ends. Germline V lookup: CDR1 SGHRS, CDR2 YFSETQ. This CDR3 spans 13 amino acids. Using reference TRBV5-1 and TRBJ2-5 for the parts outside the CDR3, the full variable domain is KAGVTQTPRYLIKTRGQQVTLSCSPISGHRSVSWYQQTPGQGLQFLFEYFSETQRNKGNFPGRFSGRQFSNSRSEMNVSTLELGDSALYLCASSSGAGETQYFGPGTRLLVL.

This sequence joins TRBV7-6 and TRBJ1-3, with 8 positions matching TRBD1. The trim removed 6 bases at V and 1 base at J, leaving 11 bases unmatched. Per germline, CDR1 SGHVS and CDR2 FNYEAQ. The CDR3 length is 17 residues. The CDR3 coding sequence is TGTGCCAGCAGTTCAACACCCAGGGGGCGGTCTGGAAACACCATATATTTT. Translated, it gives CASSSTPRGRSGNTIYF.

This clone came up once. The limits of the CDR3 on the DNA are not certain, so only TCRdb's listed CDR3 is given. The CDR3 is CASILDRLYNQPQHF. The rearrangement joins TRBV6-4 to TRBJ1-5; the table's D call of TRBD1 was not tested on the DNA. The CDR3 has 15 amino acids, counting both end residues. Germline CDR1 MRHNA, CDR2 SNTAGT.

This clone was found once. The rearrangement joins TRBV11-3 to TRBJ2-7; no clear D gene. The CDR3 runs 14 residues. Germline V gene lookup returns CDR1 SGHNT and CDR2 YENEEA. V was pared by 1 base and J by 4 bases, with 11 bases between. CDR3 sequence (DNA): TGTGCCAGCAGCTTAGGCACAGAGAATTACGAGCAGTACTTC. Its protein product is CASSLGTENYEQYF.

The rearrangement joins TRBV5-4 to TRBJ2-2; 14 bases are a match to TRBD2. The germline CDR1 and CDR2 sequences are SGHNT and YYREEE (reference sequence). This CDR3 comprises 18 residues. Unmatched junction bases numbered 9, after V lost 4 bases and J lost 4 bases. This chain's CDR3 is CASSTRLAGGPGTGELFF. The CDR3 DNA is TGTGCCAGCAGCACAAGACTAGCGGGGGGGCCAGGCACCGGGGAGCTGTTTTTT.

The rearrangement links TRBV5-1 to TRBJ2-3; possibly TRBD1 for D (6 bases). Trimming removed 3 bases at V and 4 bases at J, with 15 bases between. This CDR3 has 15 amino acids. Per germline, CDR1 SGHRS and CDR2 YFSETQ. The CDR3 protein is CASSSRGRGPDTQYF. CDR3 nucleotide sequence: TGCGCCAGCAGCTCCAGGGGTCGGGGCCCAGATACGCAGTATTTT.

The V call is TRBV25-1, the J call TRBJ2-7, with TRBD2 matching 12 bases. CDR3 length equals 15 residues. Germline V gives CDR1 MGHDK, CDR2 SYGVNS. After removal of 6 bases from V and 0 bases from J, the junction contained 3 bases not matched to a gene. The CDR3 loop is CASRTSGGSSYEQYF. The CDR3 DNA follows: TGTGCCAGCAGGACTAGCGGGGGAAGCTCCTACGAGCAGTACTTC.

This chain uses TRBV6-5 with TRBJ1-4, with 10 bases fitting TRBD1. CDR1 and CDR2 (germline): MNHEY, SVGAGI. V dropped 8 bases and J dropped 5; count of bases not matched to a gene: 2. This CDR3 contains 13 residues. The CDR3 region has the DNA TGTGCCAGCCGGACAGGGGGAAATGAAAAACTGTTTTTT. Translation: CASRTGGNEKLFF.